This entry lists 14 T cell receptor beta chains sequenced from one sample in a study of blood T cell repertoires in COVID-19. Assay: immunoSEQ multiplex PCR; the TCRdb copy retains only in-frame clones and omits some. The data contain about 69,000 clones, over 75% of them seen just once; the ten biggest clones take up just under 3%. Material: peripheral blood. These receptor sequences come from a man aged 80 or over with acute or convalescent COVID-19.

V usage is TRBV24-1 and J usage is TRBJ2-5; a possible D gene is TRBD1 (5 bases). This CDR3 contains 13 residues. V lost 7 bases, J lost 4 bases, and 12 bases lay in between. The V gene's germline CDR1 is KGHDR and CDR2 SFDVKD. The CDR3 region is CATRGHVSETQYF. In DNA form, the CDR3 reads TGTGCCACCAGAGGACATGTTTCAGAGACCCAGTACTTC.

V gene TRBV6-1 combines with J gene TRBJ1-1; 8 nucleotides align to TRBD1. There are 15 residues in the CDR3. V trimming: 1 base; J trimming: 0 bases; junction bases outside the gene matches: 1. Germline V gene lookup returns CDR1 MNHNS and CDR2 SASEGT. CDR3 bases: TGTGCCAGCAGTGAAGGACAGGGGATGAACACTGAAGCTTTCTTT. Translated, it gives CASSEGQGMNTEAFF.

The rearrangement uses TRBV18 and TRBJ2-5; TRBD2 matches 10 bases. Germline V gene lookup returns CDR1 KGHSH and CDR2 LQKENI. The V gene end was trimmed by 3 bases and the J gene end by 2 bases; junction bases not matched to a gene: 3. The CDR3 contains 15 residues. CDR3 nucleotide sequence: TGTGCCAGCTCACCGTTAGCGGGAGGACAAGAGACCCAGTACTTC. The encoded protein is CASSPLAGGQETQYF.

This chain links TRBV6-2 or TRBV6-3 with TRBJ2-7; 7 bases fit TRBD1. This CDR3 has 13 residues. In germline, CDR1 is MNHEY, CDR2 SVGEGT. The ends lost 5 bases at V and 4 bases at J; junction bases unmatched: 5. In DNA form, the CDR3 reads TGTGCCAGCAGTGCGACAGGGATGTACGAGCAGTACTTC. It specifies CASSATGMYEQYF.

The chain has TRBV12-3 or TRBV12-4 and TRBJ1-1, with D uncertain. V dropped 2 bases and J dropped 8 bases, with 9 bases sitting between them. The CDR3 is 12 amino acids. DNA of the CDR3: TGTGCCAGCAGTTTACAGAACATCGAAGCTTTCTTT. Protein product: CASSLQNIEAFF.

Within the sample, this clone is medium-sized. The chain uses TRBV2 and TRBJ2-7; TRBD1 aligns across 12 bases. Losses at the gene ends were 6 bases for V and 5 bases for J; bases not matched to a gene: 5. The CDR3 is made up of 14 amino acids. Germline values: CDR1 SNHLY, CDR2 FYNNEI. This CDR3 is CASRGTGGDHEQYF. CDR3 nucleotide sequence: TGTGCCAGCAGGGGGACAGGGGGCGACCACGAGCAGTACTTC.

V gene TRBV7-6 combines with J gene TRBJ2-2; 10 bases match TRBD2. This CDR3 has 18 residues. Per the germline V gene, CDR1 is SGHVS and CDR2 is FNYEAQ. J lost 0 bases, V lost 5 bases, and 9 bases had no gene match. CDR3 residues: CASSPYQREGANTGELFF. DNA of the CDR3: TGTGCCAGCAGCCCGTATCAGCGGGAGGGCGCGAACACCGGGGAGCTGTTTTTT.

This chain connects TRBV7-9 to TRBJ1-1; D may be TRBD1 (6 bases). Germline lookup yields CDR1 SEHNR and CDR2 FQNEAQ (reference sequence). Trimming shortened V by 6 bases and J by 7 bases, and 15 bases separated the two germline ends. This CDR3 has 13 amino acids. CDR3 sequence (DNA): TGTGCCAGCAGTCTTGGACAGATCTATGAAGCTTTCTTT. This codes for CASSLGQIYEAFF.

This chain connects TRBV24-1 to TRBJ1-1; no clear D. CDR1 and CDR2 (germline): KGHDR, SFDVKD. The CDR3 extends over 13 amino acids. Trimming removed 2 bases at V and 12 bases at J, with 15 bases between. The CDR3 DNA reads TGTGCCACCAGTGATTCCCGCGAGGGTCGTACTTTCTTT. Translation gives CATSDSREGRTFF.

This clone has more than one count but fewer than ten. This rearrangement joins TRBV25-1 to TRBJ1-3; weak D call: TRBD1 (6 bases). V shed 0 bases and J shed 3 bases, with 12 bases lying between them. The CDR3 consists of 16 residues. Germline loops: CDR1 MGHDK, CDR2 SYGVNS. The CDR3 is CASSEYGGALGNTIYF. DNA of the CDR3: TGTGCCAGCAGTGAATATGGGGGGGCCCTTGGAAACACCATATATTTT.

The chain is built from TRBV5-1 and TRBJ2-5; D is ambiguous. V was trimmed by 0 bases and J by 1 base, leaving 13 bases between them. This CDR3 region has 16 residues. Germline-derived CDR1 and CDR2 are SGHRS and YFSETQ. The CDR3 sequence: CASSLGSLRLQETQYF. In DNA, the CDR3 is TGCGCCAGCAGCTTGGGCTCGTTGAGGCTCCAAGAGACCCAGTACTTC.

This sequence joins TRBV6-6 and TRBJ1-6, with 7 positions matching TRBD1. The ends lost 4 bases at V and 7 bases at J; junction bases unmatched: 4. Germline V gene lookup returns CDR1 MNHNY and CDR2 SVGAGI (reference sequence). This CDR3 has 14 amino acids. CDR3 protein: CASSSRQGNSPLHF. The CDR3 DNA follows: TGTGCCAGCAGTTCGCGACAGGGCAATTCACCCCTCCACTTT.

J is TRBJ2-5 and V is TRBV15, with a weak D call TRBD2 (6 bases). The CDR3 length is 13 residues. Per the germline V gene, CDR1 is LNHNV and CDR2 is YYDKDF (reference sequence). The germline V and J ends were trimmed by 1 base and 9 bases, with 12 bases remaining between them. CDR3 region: CATSRGRSGAQYF. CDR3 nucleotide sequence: TGTGCCACCAGCAGAGGACGCTCGGGGGCCCAGTACTTC.

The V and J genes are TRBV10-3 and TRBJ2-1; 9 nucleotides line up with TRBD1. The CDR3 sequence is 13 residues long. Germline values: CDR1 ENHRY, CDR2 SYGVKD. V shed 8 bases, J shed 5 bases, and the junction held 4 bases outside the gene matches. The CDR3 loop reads CAIAGQGNNEQFF. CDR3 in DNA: TGTGCCATCGCGGGACAGGGCAACAATGAGCAGTTCTTC.